The clone carrying this TCR beta chain appeared once. Seattle enrolled patients during active infection and tracked them longitudinally. CDR1 SGHTA and CDR2 FQGNSA come from the germline V gene. The CDR3 covers 15 residues. V lost 2 bases and J lost 3; bases outside the gene matches: 6. Sequenced by immunoSEQ multiplex PCR; TCRdb stores in-frame clones only, minus some. Of about 340,000 clones in the sample, about 90% are singletons; the top ten hold just under 7.5%. The source of the sample is a study of blood T cell repertoires in COVID-19. Whole-study context: The United States, Italy and Spain supplied acute and convalescent COVID-19 samples. PBMCs, B-cell-depleted T cells, or T cells provided the cDNA or gDNA that made up the material.

The receptor was derived from a woman aged 70 to 79 with COVID-19, enrolled during active disease. V gene TRBV7-2 combines with J gene TRBJ2-5, with 7 bases identical to TRBD2. The sample comprised peripheral blood. The CDR3 reads CASSLRDYPEETQYF. CDR3 sequence (DNA): TGTGCCAGCAGCTTAAGGGACTACCCCGAAGAGACCCAGTACTTC.